Ten or more counts support the clone carrying this T cell receptor (beta chain). Its antigen is not identified. This entry belongs to a study of metastatic and nonmetastatic thyroid tumors. The wider study: Repertoire data that came from the blood and tumor or nodule tissue of malignant and benign thyroid patients were compared.

TCRdb reprocessed the PCR reads using MiXCR. This repertoire shows over 20,000 clones, over 25% found once; its top ten account for 15% to 20%. The CDR3 extends over 15 amino acids. V was shortened by 5 bases and J by 0 bases, with 15 bases between the two germline ends. Germline values: CDR1 DFQATT, CDR2 SNEGSKA (reference sequence). General study results and limits: Benign nodules reportedly had significantly lower TCR beta diversity than malignant thyroid tumors in blood and tumor.

Patients were all untreated before their thyroid surgery. The sequence was collected from a female donor with papillary thyroid cancer or a benign thyroid nodule (not recorded which). Some clones in this sample may be carry-over from other donors' samples. The J gene is TRBJ2-3, the V gene TRBV20-1; TRBD2 might be the D (5 bases). The specimen was blood. This CDR3 reads CSAHLGETSTDTQYF. Here the CDR3 DNA reads TGCAGTGCTCACCTCGGGGAAACTAGCACAGATACGCAGTATTTT.